Listed below are T cell receptor beta chains from one sample, sequenced in a study of neurological immune-mediated disorders. One entry per CDR3 protein, called by TCRdb with MiXCR from the 5' RACE reads. Here the sample spans about 66,000 distinct CDR3 sequences, about 4.9% being singletons. Sequenced material: PBMCs. Receptor source: a man under 40 with multiple sclerosis. CDR3s include the opening cysteine and the closing phenylalanine or tryptophan. Fields, in order: V gene, J gene, D gene, clone size, CDR3 protein, CDR3 DNA. A D gene is named only where the DNA matches it firmly. Clone size is given for some rows only: seen once, a few or many times, or a class if the clone is expanded.

v_call: TRBV6-1; j_call: TRBJ1-2; d_call: .; clone_size: .; cdr3_aa: CASKERNYGYTF; cdr3_nt: TGTGCCAGTAAAGAACGTAACTATGGCTACACCTTC
v_call: TRBV3-1; j_call: TRBJ1-1; d_call: .; clone_size: many; cdr3_aa: CASSLWEGQTEAFF; cdr3_nt: TGTGCCAGCAGCCTCTGGGAGGGGCAAACTGAAGCTTTCTTT
v_call: TRBV5-1; j_call: TRBJ1-1; d_call: .; clone_size: many; cdr3_aa: CASSLAPGDTEAFF; cdr3_nt: TGCGCCAGCAGCTTGGCCCCAGGGGACACTGAAGCTTTCTTT
v_call: TRBV5-6; j_call: TRBJ2-1; d_call: .; clone_size: many; cdr3_aa: CASSFRGRTDLEQFF; cdr3_nt: TGTGCCAGCAGCTTCCGGGGGCGGACCGACCTTGAGCAGTTCTTC
v_call: TRBV15; j_call: TRBJ2-3; d_call: .; clone_size: many; cdr3_aa: CATSKGSTDTQYF; cdr3_nt: TGTGCCACCTCAAAGGGAAGCACAGATACGCAGTATTTT
v_call: TRBV5-6; j_call: TRBJ2-2; d_call: .; clone_size: .; cdr3_aa: CASSLRGELFF; cdr3_nt: TGTGCCAGCAGCTTACGCGGGGAGCTGTTTTTT
v_call: TRBV7-3; j_call: TRBJ1-1; d_call: .; clone_size: many; cdr3_aa: CASSNGQGDALTEAFF; cdr3_nt: TGTGCCAGCAGCAATGGGCAGGGAGACGCCCTCACTGAAGCTTTCTTT
v_call: TRBV12-3/TRBV12-4; j_call: TRBJ1-4; d_call: .; clone_size: many; cdr3_aa: CASSLMGEKLFF; cdr3_nt: TGTGCCAGCAGTTTAATGGGGGAAAAACTGTTTTTT
v_call: TRBV5-1; j_call: TRBJ1-1; d_call: TRBD1; clone_size: many; cdr3_aa: CASRRRTGGLGNTEAFF; cdr3_nt: TGCGCCAGCAGGCGCCGGACAGGGGGGCTGGGAAACACTGAAGCTTTCTTT
v_call: TRBV2; j_call: TRBJ1-1; d_call: .; clone_size: many; cdr3_aa: CASSEGAGTEAFF; cdr3_nt: TGTGCCAGCAGTGAGGGGGCAGGGACTGAAGCTTTCTTT
v_call: TRBV5-1; j_call: TRBJ2-1; d_call: .; clone_size: many; cdr3_aa: CASSFQLLTGVNEQFF; cdr3_nt: TGCGCCAGCAGCTTCCAACTTCTGACAGGAGTCAATGAGCAGTTCTTC
v_call: TRBV4-2; j_call: TRBJ1-1; d_call: .; clone_size: few; cdr3_aa: CASSQDRGVNTEAFF; cdr3_nt: TGTGCCAGCAGCCAAGATCGGGGAGTCAACACTGAAGCTTTCTTT
v_call: TRBV29-1; j_call: TRBJ1-2; d_call: .; clone_size: many; cdr3_aa: CSVEQNYGYTF; cdr3_nt: TGCAGCGTAGAACAGAACTATGGCTACACCTTC
v_call: TRBV20-1; j_call: TRBJ2-1; d_call: TRBD2; clone_size: medium-sized; cdr3_aa: CSARPTSGGGNEQFF; cdr3_nt: TGCAGTGCTAGACCTACTTCGGGCGGGGGGAATGAGCAGTTCTTC
v_call: TRBV6-9; j_call: TRBJ2-2; d_call: .; clone_size: many; cdr3_aa: CEGGQDTGELFF; cdr3_nt: TGTGAGGGGGGGCAGGACACCGGGGAGCTGTTTTTT
v_call: TRBV5-1; j_call: TRBJ1-1; d_call: .; clone_size: .; cdr3_aa: CASSLEAGVNTEAFF; cdr3_nt: TGCGCCAGCAGCTTGGAGGCCGGGGTGAACACTGAAGCTTTCTTT
v_call: TRBV25-1; j_call: TRBJ1-2; d_call: .; clone_size: few; cdr3_aa: CASSAGQTPSNYGYTF; cdr3_nt: TGTGCCAGCAGTGCTGGACAGACCCCGAGCAACTATGGCTACACCTTC
v_call: TRBV3-1; j_call: TRBJ2-3; d_call: .; clone_size: many; cdr3_aa: CASSKTDAGDTQYF; cdr3_nt: TGTGCCAGCAGCAAAACGGACGCAGGAGATACGCAGTATTTT
v_call: TRBV5-1; j_call: TRBJ2-1; d_call: .; clone_size: medium-sized; cdr3_aa: CASSLDQGSINEQFF; cdr3_nt: TGCGCCAGCAGCTTGGATCAGGGGAGTATCAATGAGCAGTTCTTC
v_call: TRBV20-1; j_call: TRBJ1-1; d_call: .; clone_size: many; cdr3_aa: CSASYGSPSHTEAFF; cdr3_nt: TGCAGTGCTAGTTATGGGAGTCCTAGTCACACTGAAGCTTTCTTT
v_call: TRBV5-1; j_call: TRBJ1-1; d_call: TRBD1; clone_size: few; cdr3_aa: CASSGTGASNTEAFF; cdr3_nt: TGCGCCAGCAGCGGAACAGGGGCCTCGAACACTGAAGCTTTCTTT
v_call: TRBV5-6; j_call: TRBJ2-5; d_call: TRBD1; clone_size: many; cdr3_aa: CASSLGTGRETQYF; cdr3_nt: TGTGCCAGCAGCTTGGGGACAGGCAGAGAGACCCAGTACTTC
v_call: TRBV20-1; j_call: TRBJ2-3; d_call: TRBD2; clone_size: many; cdr3_aa: CSARDFKLAGVTDTQYF; cdr3_nt: TGCAGTGCTAGAGATTTCAAGCTAGCGGGGGTGACAGATACGCAGTATTTT
v_call: TRBV7-9; j_call: TRBJ1-2; d_call: .; clone_size: few; cdr3_aa: CASSLAVYGYTF; cdr3_nt: TGTGCCAGCAGCTTAGCAGTCTATGGCTACACCTTC
v_call: TRBV25-1; j_call: TRBJ1-2; d_call: .; clone_size: many; cdr3_aa: CASSEMGPNYGYTF; cdr3_nt: TGTGCCAGCAGTGAGATGGGCCCGAACTATGGCTACACCTTC
v_call: TRBV2; j_call: TRBJ1-1; d_call: .; clone_size: many; cdr3_aa: CASDGGRAFF; cdr3_nt: TGTGCCAGCGACGGGGGGCGGGCTTTCTTT
v_call: TRBV5-1; j_call: TRBJ2-3; d_call: .; clone_size: many; cdr3_aa: CASSLAPTKSDTQYF; cdr3_nt: TGCGCCAGCAGCTTGGCTCCGACAAAATCTGATACGCAGTATTTT
v_call: TRBV12-3/TRBV12-4; j_call: TRBJ2-2; d_call: .; clone_size: many; cdr3_aa: CASSLTTALTGELFF; cdr3_nt: TGTGCCAGCAGTTTAACGACGGCGCTCACCGGGGAGCTGTTTTTT
v_call: TRBV5-1; j_call: TRBJ1-2; d_call: TRBD1; clone_size: few; cdr3_aa: CASRSGDARDRRYGYTF; cdr3_nt: TGCGCCAGCAGAAGTGGGGATGCAAGGGACAGGCGGTATGGCTACACCTTC
v_call: TRBV5-1; j_call: TRBJ2-7; d_call: .; clone_size: .; cdr3_aa: CASRQPGTTYEQYF; cdr3_nt: TGCGCCAGTAGACAGCCCGGGACAACCTACGAGCAGTACTTC
v_call: TRBV7-2; j_call: TRBJ2-1; d_call: .; clone_size: many; cdr3_aa: CASSLQRTYNEQFF; cdr3_nt: TGTGCCAGCAGCCTACAGAGGACCTACAATGAGCAGTTCTTC
v_call: TRBV5-6; j_call: TRBJ2-1; d_call: .; clone_size: many; cdr3_aa: CASSLDNNEQFF; cdr3_nt: TGTGCCAGCAGCTTGGACAACAATGAGCAGTTCTTC
v_call: TRBV5-1; j_call: TRBJ2-1; d_call: .; clone_size: many; cdr3_aa: CASSQQGSYNEQFF; cdr3_nt: TGCGCCAGCAGTCAGCAGGGGTCCTACAATGAGCAGTTCTTC
v_call: TRBV5-1; j_call: TRBJ2-2; d_call: .; clone_size: many; cdr3_aa: CASSSTGFTGELFF; cdr3_nt: TGCGCCAGCAGCTCTACAGGTTTCACCGGGGAGCTGTTTTTT
v_call: TRBV5-1; j_call: TRBJ2-2; d_call: .; clone_size: many; cdr3_aa: CASSPLGGGAGELFF; cdr3_nt: TGCGCCAGCAGCCCCCTAGGAGGGGGCGCCGGGGAGCTGTTTTTT
v_call: TRBV5-1; j_call: TRBJ1-2; d_call: .; clone_size: few; cdr3_aa: CASSLTTNYGYTF; cdr3_nt: TGCGCCAGCAGCTTGACAACTAACTATGGCTACACCTTC
v_call: TRBV12-3/TRBV12-4; j_call: TRBJ2-1; d_call: .; clone_size: few; cdr3_aa: CASSLKGTYNEQFF; cdr3_nt: TGTGCCAGCAGTTTAAAGGGGACCTACAATGAGCAGTTCTTC
v_call: TRBV9; j_call: TRBJ2-3; d_call: TRBD1; clone_size: many; cdr3_aa: CASSSGQGVRDTQYF; cdr3_nt: TGTGCCAGCAGCTCGGGACAGGGGGTTCGAGATACGCAGTATTTT